The next 11 T cell receptor beta chains were all read from a single sample in a study of identical twins. TCRdb recomputed calls from the 5' RACE reads with MiXCR, one row per CDR3 protein. The sample lists approximately 890,000 distinct CDR3 sequences, 9% to 15% occurring once. These data are also associated with another study on yellow fever vaccine responses in identical twins.

Sequencing used PBMCs. All receptors derive from a woman between 18 and 29 years old in good health.

This clonotype has a count of ten or more. This chain connects TRBV12-3 or TRBV12-4 to TRBJ2-7; 13 bases align to TRBD2. Germline trimming cut 4 bases from V and 0 bases from J; bases unmatched to any gene: 9. The length of the CDR3 is 18 residues. This chain's CDR3 is CASSSRTSGGKSSYEQYV. Written as DNA, the CDR3 is TGTGCCAGCAGTTCTCGGACTAGCGGGGGTAAGAGCTCCTACGAGCAGTACGTC.

This rearrangement joins TRBV12-3 or TRBV12-4 to TRBJ1-2, with TRBD1 identical over 8 bases. The CDR3 runs to 14 residues. V shed 2 bases, J shed 6 bases, and the junction held 5 bases outside the gene matches. The CDR3 is CASSLFRGRDGYTF. The CDR3 region has the DNA TGTGCCAGCAGTTTATTCAGGGGGCGGGATGGCTACACCTTC.

This clonotype came up a few times. V and J are TRBV7-2 and TRBJ1-1, with D maybe TRBD1 (5 bases). This CDR3 region has 13 residues. In germline, CDR1 is SGHTA, CDR2 FQGNSA. The V gene lost 4 bases and the J gene lost 4 bases, with 10 bases spanning the gap. In nucleotides, the CDR3 is TGTGCCAGCAGCTCGCCACAGGTCACTGAAGCTTTCTTT. This gives the protein CASSSPQVTEAFF.

The genes are TRBV6-2 or TRBV6-3 and TRBJ1-2, with D uncertain. The germline V gene has CDR1 MNHEY and CDR2 SVGEGT. This CDR3 is built from 12 residues. With 5 bases removed from V and 8 bases from J, the gap between germline ends came to 12 bases. The CDR3 loop reads CASSTASEGYTF. DNA for the CDR3: TGTGCCAGCAGTACAGCAAGCGAGGGCTACACCTTC.

This clonotype was seen a handful of times. The J gene is TRBJ1-2, the V gene TRBV10-3, with 8 bases aligning to TRBD1. The V gene's germline CDR1 is ENHRY and CDR2 SYGVKD. V dropped 7 bases and J dropped 4; count of bases not matched to a gene: 8. The CDR3 covers 14 residues. The CDR3 sequence is CAINPGQEVYGYTF. The CDR3 DNA is TGTGCCATCAATCCGGGACAGGAGGTCTATGGCTACACCTTC.

V gene TRBV5-5 combines with J gene TRBJ1-1, with TRBD1 as a possible D gene (6 bases). Germline CDR1 reads SGHKS; CDR2 reads YYEKEE (reference sequence). Trimming left V 2 bases short and J 1 base short, with 12 bases between. The CDR3 covers 15 residues. The CDR3, as DNA: TGTGCCAGCAGCTTACACAGGGCCCCGAACACTGAAGCTTTCTTT. Translation: CASSLHRAPNTEAFF.

The chain recombines TRBV20-1 with TRBJ2-7; D gene uncertain. Looked up from germline, CDR1 is DFQATT and CDR2 is SNEGSKA (reference sequence). Trimming stripped 6 bases from V and 1 base from J, with 13 bases between. CDR3 length: 13 amino acids. The CDR3 sequence is CSASSRLSYEQYF. The DNA of the CDR3 is TGCAGTGCAAGCAGTCGGTTATCCTACGAGCAGTACTTC.

J is TRBJ2-3 and V is TRBV19; TRBD2 matches at 8 bases. Germline V gene lookup returns CDR1 LNHDA and CDR2 SQIVND (reference sequence). There are 16 residues in the CDR3. With V trimmed by 5 bases and J by 3 bases, 10 bases remained unmatched. The CDR3 sequence: CASSPLGAGGTDTQYF. The CDR3 nucleotides read TGTGCCAGTAGTCCCCTCGGCGCGGGGGGAACAGATACGCAGTATTTT.

This chain connects TRBV12-3 or TRBV12-4 to TRBJ1-4, with D unclear. This CDR3 has 13 amino acids. With 3 bases removed from V and 11 bases from J, the gap between germline ends came to 13 bases. CDR3: CASSLSARAKLFF. Written as DNA, the CDR3 is TGTGCCAGCAGTTTGTCAGCCAGAGCCAAACTGTTTTTT.

The chain is built from TRBV12-3 or TRBV12-4 and TRBJ2-7; either TRBD1 or TRBD2 may fit D (7 bases each). Between the trimmed V and J ends, which lost 3 bases and 6 bases, there was a span of 18 bases. This CDR3 has 15 residues. The CDR3 DNA sequence: TGTGCCAGCAGTTTCCCTCCTCAGGGGGAGGGCGAGCAGTACGTC. Protein sequence: CASSFPPQGEGEQYV.

This clonotype has at least ten counts. The rearrangement links TRBV15 to TRBJ2-3, with D unresolved. This CDR3 is 15 amino acids long. CDR1 and CDR2 (germline): LNHNV, YYDKDF (reference sequence). Trimming took off 0 bases at V and 2 bases at J, with 9 bases between the two ends. The CDR3 DNA reads TGTGCCACCAGCAGAGATCGGGCGGTCACAGATACGCAGTATTTT. It yields the protein CATSRDRAVTDTQYF.